Detailed here is one T cell receptor beta chain. Its antigen remains unidentified. This sample was included in a study of human versus mouse CDR3 diversity and MHC coevolution. Study findings and constraints: Human T cells were selected on roughly 6 MHC II alleles. By iCHAO1, human TCR beta clonotypes numbered roughly 1.6 million, the most. On average, humans showed more CDR3 deletions and insertions than mice.

Produced via immunoSEQ multiplex PCR; TCRdb's table is partial and in-frame only. The sample has some 60,000 clones, approximately 94% seen once. The sequencing input was naive CD4+ T cells from blood. The sample's subset: CD45RO-negative CD62L-positive naive CD4 T cells. The source of this sequence is a person between 60 and 69 years old in good health.

The CDR3 loop is CASSPPGLAGSGETQYF. CDR3 in DNA: TGTGCCAGCTCACCGCCGGGACTAGCGGGATCGGGAGAGACCCAGTACTTC. V gene TRBV18 combines with J gene TRBJ2-5; 13 bases fit TRBD2. Germline values: CDR1 KGHSH, CDR2 LQKENI. With V trimmed by 3 bases and J by 4 bases, 8 bases remained unmatched. The CDR3 sequence is 17 residues long. The full variable domain, in which reference TRBV18 and TRBJ2-5 provide the parts outside the CDR3, is NAGVMQNPRHLVRRRGQEARLRCSPMKGHSHVYWYRQLPEEGLKFMVYLQKENIIDESGMPKERFSAEFPKEGPSILRIQQVVRGDSAAYFCASSPPGLAGSGETQYFGPGTRLLVL.